This is a list of T cell receptor beta chains from one sample in a study of blood T cell repertoires in COVID-19. Repertoires were generated with immunoSEQ multiplex PCR, while TCRdb's copy carries only in-frame clones and drops some. Of 200,000 to 250,000 clones listed, around 90% are singletons. Sequenced sample: peripheral blood. These receptors came from a woman aged 18-35 years who had recovered from COVID-19. The CDR3 runs from the conserved cysteine through the conserved F or W. The order of the fields is V gene, D gene, J gene, CDR3 protein. D genes are given only for firm matches.

>TRBV7-9|TRBD1|TRBJ1-2
CASSLAGTANYGYTF
>TRBV10-2|.|TRBJ2-1
CASSNPAIGGNNEQFF
>TRBV25-1|.|TRBJ2-1
CASSATDTSYNEQFF
>TRBV6-5|.|TRBJ2-1
CASKTGVGYNEQFF
>TRBV19|TRBD2|TRBJ2-1
CASSIDWGSGYNEQFF
>TRBV20-1|.|TRBJ2-7
CSARTSSEQYF
>TRBV5-5|.|TRBJ2-3
CASSLVPGADTQYF
>TRBV7-2|.|TRBJ1-5
CASSPSSNQPQHF
>TRBV25-1|TRBD1|TRBJ1-5
CASSENGTGVNQPQHF
>TRBV5-5|.|TRBJ1-3
CASTLTPQGSGNTIYF
>TRBV30|.|TRBJ2-1
CAWSIGGGAYNEQFF
>TRBV5-8|TRBD2|TRBJ2-3
CASSLASTSGNTDTQYF
>TRBV10-3|.|TRBJ1-1
CAISDKGPNTEAFF
>TRBV7-9|.|TRBJ1-1
CASSLMLGDTEAFF
>TRBV27|.|TRBJ1-6
CATQGWGNSPLHF
>TRBV14|.|TRBJ1-1
CASSQAGEGNTEAFF
>TRBV3-1/TRBV3-2|.|TRBJ1-2
CASSHHAGDAGYTF
>TRBV9|TRBD1|TRBJ2-1
CASSVGVVGQGFNEQFF
>TRBV19|.|TRBJ1-4
CASSRAGAGDEKLFF
>TRBV15|TRBD2|TRBJ2-5
CATSRQGLAGAIRETQYF
>TRBV27|TRBD2|TRBJ2-7
CASWAGGHEQYF
>TRBV3-1/TRBV3-2|TRBD2|TRBJ2-1
CASSQDTSGRGHEQFF
>TRBV19|TRBD2|TRBJ2-7
CASSTASGTYYEQYF
>TRBV6-4|TRBD1|TRBJ2-1
CASSDTGDHEQFF
>TRBV5-5|.|TRBJ2-3
CASSSPLGLPGGTDTQYF
>TRBV7-9|.|TRBJ1-3
CASSRKTTGNSGNTIYF
>TRBV5-5|.|TRBJ2-2
CASSPDGGRVGELFF
>TRBV6-5|TRBD1|TRBJ1-2
CASSTSRTGLYGYTF
>TRBV16|.|TRBJ1-1
CASSQRTGYTEAFF
>TRBV29-1|.|TRBJ1-1
CSVVRGSREAFF
>TRBV15|.|TRBJ1-1
CATSRDRTDTEAFF
>TRBV15|.|TRBJ2-7
CATSSRDRGYEQYF
>TRBV11-2|TRBD1|TRBJ1-4
CASSNGQGLATNEKLFF
>TRBV2|.|TRBJ2-7
CASSGPAGAGEQYF
>TRBV30|TRBD2|TRBJ2-3
CAWKSRPGLAGGDTQYF
>TRBV4-1|TRBD1|TRBJ2-7
CASSPWDSRSYEQYF
>TRBV30|.|TRBJ2-1
CAWSLGYNEQFF
>TRBV11-2|TRBD2|TRBJ2-1
CASSLVAGLAQYNEQFF
>TRBV27|.|TRBJ2-7
CASSWAREYEQYF
>TRBV7-8|TRBD1|TRBJ2-6
CASSKRDRAPSGANVLTF
>TRBV5-4|TRBD1|TRBJ1-2
CASSLVGTGGPYGYTF
>TRBV7-2|TRBD2|TRBJ2-7
CASSLRTSGRAPEQYF
>TRBV3-1/TRBV3-2|.|TRBJ1-2
CASSQGIQVYGYTF
>TRBV19|.|TRBJ2-3
CASSIRGDTQYF
>TRBV5-6|TRBD2|TRBJ2-5
CASSSGLAGETQYF
>TRBV5-5|TRBD1|TRBJ2-7
CASSLRTGTQSYEQYF
>TRBV12-3/TRBV12-4|.|TRBJ2-5
CASSFRGETQYF
>TRBV18|TRBD1|TRBJ1-6
CASSPRGTANSPLHF
>TRBV30|TRBD1|TRBJ2-7
CAWRPDRERSYEQYF
>TRBV6-2/TRBV6-3|.|TRBJ1-3
CASSYGPPGNTIYF
>TRBV12-3/TRBV12-4|TRBD2|TRBJ2-5
CASSFGGQETQYF
>TRBV29-1|.|TRBJ1-3
CSVDAGNTIYF
>TRBV10-2|TRBD2|TRBJ2-3
CASSDWREGGDTQYF
>TRBV19|TRBD1|TRBJ1-5
CASSLHPGTGGNQPQHF
>TRBV6-6|.|TRBJ1-3
CASGTQGNTIYF
>TRBV19|TRBD2|TRBJ2-7
CATVNLAGASYEQYF
>TRBV15|TRBD2|TRBJ2-3
CATDGLAGHTDTQYF
>TRBV7-3|.|TRBJ1-1
CASSLQGYTEAFF
>TRBV7-6|.|TRBJ1-1
CASSFPTAPQMNTEAFF